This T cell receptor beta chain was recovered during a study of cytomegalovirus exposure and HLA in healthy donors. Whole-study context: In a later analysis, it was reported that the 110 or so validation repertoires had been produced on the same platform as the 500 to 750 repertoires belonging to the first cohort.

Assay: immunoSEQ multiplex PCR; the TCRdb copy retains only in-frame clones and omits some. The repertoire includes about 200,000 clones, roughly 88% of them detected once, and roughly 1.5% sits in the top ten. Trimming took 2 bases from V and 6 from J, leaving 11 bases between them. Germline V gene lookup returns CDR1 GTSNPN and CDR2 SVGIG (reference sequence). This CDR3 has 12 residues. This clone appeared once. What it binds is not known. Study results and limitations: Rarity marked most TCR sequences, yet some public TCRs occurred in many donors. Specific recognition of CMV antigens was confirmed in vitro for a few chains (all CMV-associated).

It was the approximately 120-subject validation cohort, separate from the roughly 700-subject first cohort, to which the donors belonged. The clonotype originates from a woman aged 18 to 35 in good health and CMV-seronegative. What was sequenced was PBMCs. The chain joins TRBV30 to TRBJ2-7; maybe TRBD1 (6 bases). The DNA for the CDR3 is TGTGCCTGGAGTAACAGGGTAGGCGAGCAGTACTTC. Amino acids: CAWSNRVGEQYF. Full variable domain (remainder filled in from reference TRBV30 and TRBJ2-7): SQTIHQWPATLVQPVGSPLSLECTVEGTSNPNLYWYRQAAGRGLQLLFYSVGIGQISSEVPQNLSASRPQDRQFILSSKKLLLSDSGFYLCAWSNRVGEQYFGPGTRLTVT.